This is a list of T cell receptor beta chains from one sample in a study of cytomegalovirus exposure and HLA in healthy donors. Produced via immunoSEQ multiplex PCR; TCRdb's table is partial and in-frame only. The data show approximately 150,000 clones, with roughly three quarters seen just once and over 0.9% held by the top ten. Specimen: PBMCs. These receptors all come from a woman aged 55-70 years in good health and CMV-seronegative. The CDR3 runs from the conserved cysteine through the conserved F or W. D genes are given only for firm matches. Some rows have no size entry. The others give once, few or many, or a class for an expanded clone.

clone_size d_call j_call v_call cdr3_aa cdr3_nt
- - TRBJ2-1 TRBV25-1 CASSTWNTNRGPYNEQFF TGTGCCAGCAGTACTTGGAACACTAACCGAGGGCCTTACAATGAGCAGTTCTTC
- - TRBJ1-4 TRBV6-5 CASKLGARSEKLFF TGTGCCAGCAAGTTAGGGGCGAGGTCGGAAAAACTGTTTTTT
- TRBD2 TRBJ2-7 TRBV5-6 CASSRFDSGRAYEQYF TGTGCCAGCAGCCGGTTCGATAGCGGGAGGGCCTACGAGCAGTACTTC
- TRBD1 TRBJ2-7 TRBV7-7 CASSLGTGSSYEQYF TGTGCTAGCAGCTTAGGGACAGGGAGCTCCTACGAGCAGTACTTC
- TRBD1 TRBJ1-5 TRBV4-1 CASSQSVWAGGSNQPQHF TGCGCCAGCAGCCAATCGGTCTGGGCAGGGGGAAGCAATCAGCCCCAGCATTTT
- - TRBJ2-6 TRBV5-1 CASSFYPQTVLNSGANVLTF TGCGCCAGCAGCTTCTATCCGCAGACAGTTCTAAATTCTGGGGCCAACGTCCTGACTTTC
few TRBD1 TRBJ1-4 TRBV18 CASSTGQVATNEKLFF TGTGCCAGCTCAACGGGACAGGTTGCAACTAATGAAAAACTGTTTTTT
- TRBD1 TRBJ2-7 TRBV7-9 CASNQGQGAPNEQYF TGTGCCAGCAACCAGGGACAGGGGGCGCCTAACGAGCAGTACTTC
- TRBD1 TRBJ2-3 TRBV18 CASSQGALDTQYF TGTGCCAGCTCACAGGGGGCTCTAGATACGCAGTATTTT
- - TRBJ1-1 TRBV4-2 CASRQKILNTEAFF TGTGCCAGCAGACAGAAGATCCTGAACACTGAAGCTTTCTTT
once - TRBJ2-3 TRBV12-5 CASGVTDTQYF TGTGCTAGTGGCGTCACAGATACGCAGTATTTT
- TRBD2 TRBJ2-5 TRBV7-9 CASSSSLAGGETQYF TGTGCCAGCAGCTCAAGTCTAGCGGGAGGAGAGACCCAGTACTTC
- - TRBJ1-5 TRBV23-1 CASTNLRWHPRGNQPQHF TGCGCCAGCACCAACCTTCGGTGGCACCCGAGAGGAAATCAGCCCCAGCATTTT
- TRBD1 TRBJ2-3 TRBV2 CASYNGQGRGDTQYF TGTGCCAGTTATAACGGACAGGGGAGAGGAGATACGCAGTATTTT
- TRBD1 TRBJ2-3 TRBV7-9 CSSTSYRGRNTDTQYF TGTTCCAGTACGAGTTACAGGGGGCGGAACACAGATACGCAGTATTTT
- - TRBJ1-2 TRBV2 CASSDSAGDKSYTF TGTGCCAGCAGTGACTCGGCAGGGGATAAAAGCTACACCTTC
- - TRBJ1-6 TRBV5-4 CASSFILGSSYNSPLHF TGTGCCAGCAGCTTTATACTAGGAAGCTCCTATAATTCACCCCTCCACTTT
- - TRBJ2-3 TRBV10-1 CASSSQTETQYF TGCGCCAGCAGTAGCCAGACAGAGACGCAGTATTTT
- - TRBJ2-3 TRBV27 CASSHEGGTSTDTQYF TGTGCCAGCAGTCATGAGGGCGGGACTAGCACAGATACGCAGTATTTT
- TRBD2 TRBJ2-5 TRBV5-1 CASSSSGTSGRSRETQYF TGCGCCAGCAGCTCATCCGGGACTAGCGGGAGGAGTCGTGAGACCCAGTACTTC
- - TRBJ1-4 TRBV19 CASQTTWGATNEKLFF TGTGCCAGCCAGACAACGTGGGGAGCAACTAATGAAAAACTGTTTTTT
- - TRBJ2-7 TRBV15 CATSGGLVGYEQYF TGTGCCACCAGCGGGGGACTTGTCGGGTACGAGCAGTACTTC
once - TRBJ2-7 TRBV14 CASSQVTGVTTQYF TGTGCCAGCAGCCAAGTAACCGGGGTAACGACGCAGTACTTC
few - TRBJ2-3 TRBV6-4 CASSVSDTDTQYF TGTGCCAGCAGTGTTAGCGACACAGATACGCAGTATTTT
- - TRBJ2-1 TRBV7-9 CASSLGGLGVSQFF TGTGCCAGCAGCTTAGGGGGACTTGGGGTCTCGCAGTTCTTC